Below are 6 T cell receptor beta chains sequenced from a single sample in a study of blood T cell repertoires in COVID-19. Produced via immunoSEQ multiplex PCR; TCRdb's table is partial and in-frame only. The sample records about 95,000 clones, about 84% being singletons. The specimen sequenced was peripheral blood. Receptors originate from a human donor in a cohort sampled during active COVID-19.

This rearrangement joins TRBV10-3 to TRBJ2-7; 8 bases match TRBD1. CDR3 length: 14 amino acids. Looked up from germline, CDR1 is ENHRY and CDR2 is SYGVKD. With 2 bases clipped from V and 8 bases from J, the junction kept 8 bases outside the gene matches. The CDR3 is CAISEGQGAPQQYF. The CDR3 DNA reads TGTGCCATCAGTGAGGGGCAGGGGGCCCCCCAGCAGTACTTC.

This clone has a single count. The chain employs TRBV9 and TRBJ2-5; 7 bases fit TRBD1. J lost 0 bases, V lost 4 bases, and 6 bases had no gene match. Germline CDR1 reads SGDLS; CDR2 reads YYNGEE. The CDR3 contains 15 residues. CDR3 sequence reads: CASSFLTGYQETQYF. CDR3 sequence (DNA): TGTGCCAGCAGCTTCCTGACAGGGTACCAAGAGACCCAGTACTTC.

This chain joins TRBV3-1 (or the pseudogene TRBV3-2) and TRBJ2-5; the D gene is possibly TRBD2 (5 bases). The CDR3 contains 11 residues. V shed 8 bases and J shed 5 bases, with 9 bases lying between them. Germline assignment: CDR1 LGHDT and CDR2 YNNKEL (reference sequence). In nucleotides, the CDR3 is TGTGCCAGCCGGTGGGAGGAGACCCAGTACTTC. The encoded protein is CASRWEETQYF.

CDR3 DNA: TGTGCCATCAGTGGAGACGCGGGGGGGCTGAATGAGCAGTTCTTC. It yields the protein CAISGDAGGLNEQFF. The rearrangement joins TRBV10-3 to TRBJ2-1, with 9 bases identical to TRBD2. Germline CDR1 is ENHRY and CDR2 is SYGVKD. The CDR3 is 15 amino acids. Unmatched junction bases numbered 8, after V lost 4 bases and J lost 7 bases.

The chain links TRBV7-8 to TRBJ1-1; D is unclear. The CDR3 contains 12 residues. Germline V gene lookup returns CDR1 SGHVS and CDR2 FQNEAQ. V was cut by 1 base and J by 8 bases, with 8 bases left in between. The CDR3 nucleotides are TGTGCCAGCAGCTTAGAAAGAGGGGAAGCTTTCTTT. It codes for CASSLERGEAFF. The variable domain in full, with the rest retrieved from reference TRBV7-8 and TRBJ1-1, is GAGVSQSPRYKVAKRGQDVALRCDPISGHVSLFWYQQALGQGPEFLTYFQNEAQLDKSGLPSDRFFAERPEGSVSTLKIQRTQQEDSAVYLCASSLERGEAFFGQGTRLTVV.

V and J are TRBV5-8 and TRBJ1-1; 8 positions match TRBD1. The junction had 9 bases not matched to a gene; V was cut back by 4 bases and J by 1 base. CDR1 is SGHTS and CDR2 is YDEGEE in the germline V gene. The CDR3 loop spans 16 amino acids. The CDR3 DNA reads as TGTGCCAGCAGCCCCGGACAGGGTTTAGCGAACACTGAAGCTTTCTTT. It codes for CASSPGQGLANTEAFF.